Presented here are 30 T cell receptor beta chains from one specimen sequenced in a study of CD8 T cells in ankylosing spondylitis. Whole-study findings and limits: Ankylosing spondylitis blood appeared to be characterized by a TCR beta motif of fewer than ten highly homologous variants.

A single record per CDR3 protein comes from TCRdb applying MiXCR to the 5' RACE reads. This repertoire shows about 220,000 distinct CDR3 sequences, roughly 6.6% found once; its top ten account for 14%. Antigens of these TCRs are unknown. Sequenced: blood, either unsorted or a sorted T cell fraction (not recorded which). These receptors were collected from a male donor with ankylosing spondylitis.

The chain couples TRBV7-3 to TRBJ1-6; D possibly corresponds to TRBD1 (5 bases). V dropped 2 bases and J dropped 10 bases, with 12 bases sitting between them. The CDR3 runs 14 residues. Germline V gene sequence: CDR1 SGHTA, CDR2 FQGTGA. CDR3 region: CASSLWGSRSPLHF. The CDR3, as DNA: TGTGCCAGCAGCTTATGGGGGTCCCGATCACCCCTCCACTTT.

This clonotype appeared many times. The rearrangement uses TRBV11-2 and TRBJ2-3; 12 bases are a match to TRBD2. CDR1 and CDR2 (germline): SGHAT, FQNNGV. This CDR3 is built from 17 residues. J lost 4 bases, V lost 4 bases, and 9 bases had no gene match. The CDR3 loop reads CASSSTSGGLISDTQYF. The DNA of the CDR3 is TGTGCCAGCAGCTCGACTAGCGGGGGCCTTATCTCAGATACGCAGTATTTT.

In its sample, this clonotype was seen a few times. V gene TRBV20-1 combines with J gene TRBJ2-1; D remains ambiguous. Germline CDR1 is DFQATT and CDR2 is SNEGSKA (reference sequence). The CDR3 has 12 residues. V gave up 6 bases and J gave up 9 bases, with 15 bases separating them. CDR3 loop: CSAGTYGREQFF. The CDR3 DNA reads as TGCAGTGCCGGTACTTATGGGCGTGAGCAGTTCTTC.

This sequence joins TRBV6-2 or TRBV6-3 and TRBJ2-3, with 13 bases matching TRBD2. After removal of 5 bases from V and 5 bases from J, the junction contained 7 bases not matched to a gene. Germline V CDR1 and CDR2: MNHEY, SVGEGT. CDR3 size: 16 residues. CDR3 loop: CASSTGLAGDQDTQYF. CDR3 DNA: TGTGCCAGCAGTACTGGACTAGCGGGAGATCAAGATACGCAGTATTTT.

This clonotype was picked up many times. As DNA, the CDR3 is TGTGCCTGGAGTCACCAGGGCTCTGGAAACACCATATATTTT. Translated: CAWSHQGSGNTIYF. The chain recombines TRBV30 with TRBJ1-3; TRBD1 is a possible D gene (5 bases). The CDR3 length is 14 residues. V lost 2 bases and J 0 bases, leaving 8 bases between the germline ends. Germline V CDR1 and CDR2: GTSNPN, SVGIG (reference sequence). Combining the CDR3 with reference TRBV30 and TRBJ1-3 gives the whole variable domain SQTIHQWPATLVQPVGSPLSLECTVEGTSNPNLYWYRQAAGRGLQLLFYSVGIGQISSEVPQNLSASRPQDRQFILSSKKLLLSDSGFYLCAWSHQGSGNTIYFGEGSWLTVV.

This clonotype was seen ten or more times. The V gene is TRBV28, the J gene TRBJ1-3; 9 nucleotides agree with TRBD1. The V and J ends lost 5 bases and 1 base, in that order; junction bases with no gene match: 9. The CDR3 runs to 17 residues. From germline, CDR1 is MDHEN and CDR2 SYDVKM. The CDR3 DNA follows: TGTGCCAGCAGTACCCTCGACAGGGGGATTTCTGGAAACACCATATATTTT. As protein: CASSTLDRGISGNTIYF.

This clonotype was counted at least ten times. The chain combines TRBV28 with TRBJ2-1; 7 bases fit TRBD1. Germline V gene sequence: CDR1 MDHEN, CDR2 SYDVKM. This CDR3 has 17 residues. V gave up 5 bases and J gave up 0 bases; unmatched junction bases: 10. This CDR3 is CASSVSHRGGSYNEQFF. CDR3 DNA: TGTGCCAGCAGTGTCAGTCACAGGGGTGGCTCCTACAATGAGCAGTTCTTC.

This clonotype was detected only a few times. The gene calls are TRBV28 and TRBJ1-1; D is undetermined. The V end was cut by 6 bases, the J end by 3 bases, with 11 bases between. The V gene's germline CDR1 is MDHEN and CDR2 SYDVKM. The CDR3 length is 13 residues. The CDR3 DNA sequence: TGTGCCAGCAGGCTCGTCGGGGACACTGAAGCTTTCTTT. Its translation: CASRLVGDTEAFF.

Many counts were recorded for this clonotype. The gene calls are TRBV9 and TRBJ2-1, with D possibly being TRBD2 (6 bases). Per germline, CDR1 SGDLS and CDR2 YYNGEE. The CDR3 has 14 residues. V was shortened by 0 bases and J by 9 bases, with 13 bases between the two germline ends. DNA for the CDR3: TGTGCCAGCAGCGTAGAGTGGGAGGAGGGTGAGCAGTTCTTC. Its translation is CASSVEWEEGEQFF.

This clonotype showed up just a few times. This chain links TRBV20-1 with TRBJ1-5, with 8 bases matching TRBD1. The CDR3 sequence is 18 residues long. V trimming: 5 bases; J trimming: 0 bases; junction bases outside the gene matches: 15. In germline, CDR1 is DFQATT, CDR2 SNEGSKA (reference sequence). As DNA, the CDR3 is TGCAGTGCTGAAGACAGGGGCAGAAACTTATATAGCAATCAGCCCCAGCATTTT. It translates to CSAEDRGRNLYSNQPQHF.

This clonotype was seen ten or more times. This chain connects TRBV6-5 to TRBJ2-6; no definite D call. Deletions cut 5 bases from V and 12 bases from J, with 17 bases between. The length of the CDR3 is 14 residues. The germline CDR1 and CDR2 sequences are MNHEY and SVGAGI. The CDR3 DNA is TGTGCCAGCAGTCACCTGGAACGCGCCGGCGTCCTGACTTTC. It translates to CASSHLERAGVLTF.

The V call is TRBV15, the J call TRBJ1-1, with D uncertain. The V and J ends lost 3 bases and 0 bases respectively, with 8 bases between them. Germline CDR1 reads LNHNV; CDR2 reads YYDKDF (reference sequence). The CDR3 sequence is 14 residues long. The CDR3: CATSSGGLNTEAFF. DNA of the CDR3: TGTGCCACCAGCAGTGGAGGGTTGAACACTGAAGCTTTCTTT.

In this sample, this clonotype turned up once. V gene TRBV13 combines with J gene TRBJ2-7; maybe TRBD2 (6 bases). Germline CDR1 reads PRHDT; CDR2 reads FYEKMQ (reference sequence). Trimming took off 5 bases at V and 0 bases at J, with 17 bases between the two ends. The CDR3 is 16 amino acids. Here the CDR3 DNA reads TGTGCCAGCAGCGGGCGGGACTCCCTGAGCTCCTACGAGCAGTACTTC. Residues: CASSGRDSLSSYEQYF.

The sample holds many counts of this clonotype. The chain links TRBV7-9 to TRBJ2-5; D is unclear. V lost 7 bases and J 5 bases, leaving 14 bases between the germline ends. The CDR3 contains 13 residues. Germline assignment: CDR1 SEHNR and CDR2 FQNEAQ (reference sequence). The CDR3 coding sequence is TGTGCCAGCACCCACCTTACGTGGGAGACCCAGTACTTC. Protein product: CASTHLTWETQYF.

The V and J genes are TRBV9 and TRBJ2-2, with TRBD2 as a possible D gene (6 bases). Trimming stripped 5 bases from V and 5 bases from J, with 13 bases between. CDR1 SGDLS and CDR2 YYNGEE come from the germline V gene. The CDR3 consists of 14 residues. DNA for the CDR3: TGTGCCAGCAGGGGCGGGGACGGGACCGGGGAGCTGTTTTTT. Translated, it gives CASRGGDGTGELFF.

This clonotype turned up a few times. V usage is TRBV7-2 and J usage is TRBJ2-7; the D gene is possibly TRBD1 (5 bases). The CDR3 is 14 residues long. Germline V gene sequence: CDR1 SGHTA, CDR2 FQGNSA. V dropped 5 bases and J dropped 6 bases, with 17 bases sitting between them. The CDR3 DNA follows: TGTGCCAGCAGCCCACAGGTACGCTTTCTCGAGCAGTACTTC. Residues: CASSPQVRFLEQYF.

This clonotype was seen ten or more times. The chain has TRBV2 and TRBJ2-7; 11 bases align to TRBD2. Germline V gene data show CDR1 as SNHLY and CDR2 as FYNNEI. CDR3 length equals 13 residues. Trimming removed 6 bases from V and 3 bases from J; junction bases left unmatched: 1. CDR3 in DNA: TGTGCCAGCAGAGGACTAGCGGGCTACGAGCAGTACTTC. This translates into CASRGLAGYEQYF.

The chain links TRBV6-2 or TRBV6-3 to TRBJ1-1; D is undetermined. CDR1 is MNHEY, CDR2 SVGEGT, per germline. V was clipped by 2 bases and J by 0 bases, with 7 bases between them. The CDR3 is 14 residues long. The CDR3 here is CASSYPQMNTEAFF. CDR3 nucleotide sequence: TGTGCCAGCAGTTACCCACAGATGAACACTGAAGCTTTCTTT.

At least ten counts were recorded for this clonotype. The chain combines TRBV11-2 with TRBJ2-1; the match to TRBD2 covers 8 bases. Germline CDR1 reads SGHAT; CDR2 reads FQNNGV. V lost 5 bases and J lost 2; bases outside the gene matches: 2. This CDR3 region has 14 residues. CDR3 protein: CASSPSGPYNEQFF. CDR3 nucleotides: TGTGCCAGCAGCCCTAGCGGGCCCTACAATGAGCAGTTCTTC.

The table lists this clonotype with many counts. The J gene is TRBJ1-4, the V gene TRBV11-2; the match to TRBD1 covers 7 bases. The CDR3 sequence is 14 residues long. The J segment lost 7 bases and the V segment lost 4 bases, leaving 6 bases of the junction unmatched. Germline CDR1 SGHAT, CDR2 FQNNGV. CDR3 DNA: TGTGCCAGCAGCTGGTACAGGGGCAGTGAAAAACTGTTTTTT. Its translation: CASSWYRGSEKLFF. Complete variable domain (other parts from reference TRBV11-2 and TRBJ1-4): EAGVAQSPRYKIIEKRQSVAFWCNPISGHATLYWYQQILGQGPKLLIQFQNNGVVDDSQLPKDRFSAERLKGVDSTLKIQPAKLEDSAVYLCASSWYRGSEKLFFGSGTQLSVL.

This clonotype was found many times. The rearrangement uses TRBV6-5 and TRBJ1-1; D gene unclear. The CDR3 length is 14 residues. CDR1 MNHEY and CDR2 SVGAGI come from the germline V gene. Between the trimmed V and J ends, which lost 4 bases and 1 base, there was a span of 10 bases. CDR3 loop: CASSSVSENTEAFF. Here the CDR3 DNA reads TGTGCCAGCAGTTCAGTCTCTGAGAACACTGAAGCTTTCTTT.

This clonotype was seen more than once but under ten times. The rearrangement uses TRBV11-1 and TRBJ2-2, with TRBD1 as a possible D gene (5 bases). There are 18 residues in the CDR3. CDR1 is SGHAT and CDR2 is FQDESV in the germline V gene (reference sequence). With 1 base removed from V and 2 bases from J, the gap between germline ends came to 17 bases. The CDR3 sequence is CASSLDNLGASNTGELFF. DNA of the CDR3: TGTGCCAGCAGCTTAGATAACCTAGGGGCTTCAAACACCGGGGAGCTGTTTTTT.

This clonotype was counted ten times or more. The rearrangement joins TRBV27 to TRBJ2-3; the D gene is possibly TRBD1 (6 bases). CDR1 is MNHEY, CDR2 SMNVEV, per germline (reference sequence). The CDR3 runs to 14 residues. V was cut by 3 bases and J by 5 bases, with 12 bases left in between. This CDR3 reads CASSFGRGEDTQYF. CDR3 DNA sequence: TGTGCCAGCAGTTTTGGCAGGGGAGAAGATACGCAGTATTTT.

Remarks on this clonotype: A much larger clone sits a single nucleotide away, making a read error possible. The rearrangement links TRBV7-9 to TRBJ2-7; a possible D gene is TRBD2 (5 bases). The CDR3 covers 12 residues. Trimming pared 9 bases from V and 7 bases from J, leaving 16 bases between. From germline, CDR1 is SEHNR and CDR2 FQNEAQ (reference sequence). This CDR3 is CARSPLTGEQYF. The CDR3 bases are TGTGCCAGAAGCCCACTTACGGGGGAGCAGTACTTC.

The rearrangement uses TRBV6-5 and TRBJ2-6, with D unclear. Germline V CDR1 and CDR2: MNHEY, SVGAGI. The CDR3 has 15 amino acids. Trimming removed 2 bases at V and 4 bases at J, with 9 bases between. The CDR3 loop reads CASSYGFGGANVLTF. CDR3 DNA: TGTGCCAGCAGTTACGGCTTTGGGGGGGCCAACGTCCTGACTTTC.

The V gene is TRBV21-1, the J gene TRBJ2-7; the D call TRBD2 from the table was never checked on the DNA. TRBV21-1 is marked as a pseudogene. The CDR3 has 16 amino acids. The CDR3 bases are TGTGCCAGCAGCAAAGGGGGAGGGGGTAGCTCCTACGAGCAGTACTTC. Amino acids: CASSKGGGGSSYEQYF.

This clonotype was counted at least ten times. This chain uses TRBV29-1 with TRBJ1-4; 9 nucleotides match TRBD1. The junction had 5 bases not matched to a gene; V was cut back by 1 base and J by 8 bases. Germline V lookup: CDR1 SQVTM, CDR2 ANQGSEA. The CDR3 totals 14 residues. CDR3 sequence reads: CSVEGGTGSEKLFF. DNA for the CDR3: TGCAGCGTTGAAGGGGGGACAGGGAGCGAAAAACTGTTTTTT.

This clonotype occurred many times. V gene TRBV12-3 or TRBV12-4 combines with J gene TRBJ2-1; a weak D match, TRBD2 (5 bases). This CDR3 comprises 13 residues. V was cut by 6 bases and J by 5 bases, with 11 bases left in between. The CDR3 DNA is TGTGCCAGCAGGTTTACTAGAAACAATGAGCAGTTCTTC. Amino acid sequence: CASRFTRNNEQFF.

Comment on this clonotype: This sequence may be a read error, since a much larger clone differs from it by one base. The chain links TRBV13 to TRBJ2-2; perhaps D is TRBD1 or TRBD2 (5 bases each). This CDR3 contains 15 residues. CDR1 and CDR2 (germline): PRHDT, FYEKMQ (reference sequence). CDR3 amino acids: CASSLGRSNTGVLFF. DNA for the CDR3: TGTGCCAGCAGCTTGGGGCGCTCGAACACCGGGGTGCTGTTTTTT.

This clonotype was recorded at least ten times. V and J are TRBV12-3 or TRBV12-4 and TRBJ2-1; a possible D gene is TRBD2 (6 bases). Trimming shortened V by 2 bases and J by 2 bases, and 7 bases separated the two germline ends. The CDR3 contains 14 residues. CDR3 region: CASSLTGAYNEQFF. The CDR3 coding sequence is TGTGCCAGCAGTTTAACGGGGGCCTACAATGAGCAGTTCTTC.